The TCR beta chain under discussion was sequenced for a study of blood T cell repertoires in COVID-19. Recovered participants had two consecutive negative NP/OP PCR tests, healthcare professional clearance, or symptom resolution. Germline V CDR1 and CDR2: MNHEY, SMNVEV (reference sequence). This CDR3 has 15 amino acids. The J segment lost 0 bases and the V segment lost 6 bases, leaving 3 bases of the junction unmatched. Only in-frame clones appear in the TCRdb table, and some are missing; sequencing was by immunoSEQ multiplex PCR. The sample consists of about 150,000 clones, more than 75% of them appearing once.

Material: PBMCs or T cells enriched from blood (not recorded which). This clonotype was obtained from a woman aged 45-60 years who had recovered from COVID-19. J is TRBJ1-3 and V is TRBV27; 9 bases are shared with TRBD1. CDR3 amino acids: CASSLDRGSGNTIYF. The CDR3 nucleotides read TGTGCCAGCAGCCTGGACAGGGGCTCTGGAAACACCATATATTTT.